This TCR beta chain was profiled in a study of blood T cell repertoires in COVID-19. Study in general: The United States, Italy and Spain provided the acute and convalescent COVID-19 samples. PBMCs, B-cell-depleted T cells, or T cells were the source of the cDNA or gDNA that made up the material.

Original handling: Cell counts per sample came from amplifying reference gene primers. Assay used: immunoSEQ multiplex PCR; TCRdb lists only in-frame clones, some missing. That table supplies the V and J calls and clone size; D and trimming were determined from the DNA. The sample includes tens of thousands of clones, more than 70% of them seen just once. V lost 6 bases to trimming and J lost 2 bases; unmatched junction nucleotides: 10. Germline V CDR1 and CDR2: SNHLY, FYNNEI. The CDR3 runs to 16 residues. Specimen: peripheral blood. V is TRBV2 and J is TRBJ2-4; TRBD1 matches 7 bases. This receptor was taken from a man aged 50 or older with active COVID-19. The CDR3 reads CASSPVRGNTKNIQYF. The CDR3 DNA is TGTGCCAGCAGCCCAGTCAGGGGGAATACCAAAAACATTCAGTACTTC.